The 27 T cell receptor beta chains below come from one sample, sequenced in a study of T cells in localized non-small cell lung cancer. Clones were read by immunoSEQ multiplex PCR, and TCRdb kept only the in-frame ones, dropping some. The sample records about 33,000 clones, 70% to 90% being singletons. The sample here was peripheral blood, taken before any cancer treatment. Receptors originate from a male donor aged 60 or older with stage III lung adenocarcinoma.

The CDR3 region is CASSSDTGMNTEAFF. CDR3 coding DNA: TGTGCCAGCAGCTCCGATACGGGCATGAACACTGAAGCTTTCTTT. The chain recombines TRBV11-3 with TRBJ1-1, with D unclear. The V and J ends lost 4 bases and 0 bases respectively, with 12 bases between them. The CDR3 loop spans 15 amino acids. Germline CDR1 SGHNT, CDR2 YENEEA.

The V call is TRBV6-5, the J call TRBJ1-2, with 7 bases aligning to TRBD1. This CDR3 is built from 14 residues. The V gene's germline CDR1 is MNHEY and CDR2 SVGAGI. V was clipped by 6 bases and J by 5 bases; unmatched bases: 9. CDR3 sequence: CASRRRDSLYGYTF. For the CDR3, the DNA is TGTGCCAGCAGACGACGGGACAGCCTTTATGGCTACACCTTC.

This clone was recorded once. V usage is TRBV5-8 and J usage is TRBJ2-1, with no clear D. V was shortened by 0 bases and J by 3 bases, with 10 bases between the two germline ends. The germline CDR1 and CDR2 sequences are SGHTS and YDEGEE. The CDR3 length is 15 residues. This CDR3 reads CASSLGQARYNEQFF. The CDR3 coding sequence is TGTGCCAGCAGCTTGGGTCAGGCTCGCTACAATGAGCAGTTCTTC. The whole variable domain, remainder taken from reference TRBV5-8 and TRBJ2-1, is EAGVTQSPTHLIKTRGQQATLRCSPISGHTSVYWYQQALGLGLQFLLWYDEGEERNRGNFPPRFSGRQFPNYSSELNVNALELEDSALYLCASSLGQARYNEQFFGPGTRLTVL.

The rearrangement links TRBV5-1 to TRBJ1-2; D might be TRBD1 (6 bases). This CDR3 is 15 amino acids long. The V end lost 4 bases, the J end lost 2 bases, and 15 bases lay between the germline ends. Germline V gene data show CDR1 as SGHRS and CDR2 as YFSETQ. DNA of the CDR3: TGCGCCAGCAGCCCAGAGACAGGAGCCAACTATGGCTACACCTTC. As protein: CASSPETGANYGYTF.

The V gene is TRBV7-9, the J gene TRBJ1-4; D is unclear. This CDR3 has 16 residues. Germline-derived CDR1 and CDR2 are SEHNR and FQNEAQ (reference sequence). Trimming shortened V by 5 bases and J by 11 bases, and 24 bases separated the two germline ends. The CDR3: CASSRNPGRLLGKLFF. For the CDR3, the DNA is TGTGCCAGCAGCCGGAACCCCGGACGGCTCTTGGGGAAACTGTTTTTT.

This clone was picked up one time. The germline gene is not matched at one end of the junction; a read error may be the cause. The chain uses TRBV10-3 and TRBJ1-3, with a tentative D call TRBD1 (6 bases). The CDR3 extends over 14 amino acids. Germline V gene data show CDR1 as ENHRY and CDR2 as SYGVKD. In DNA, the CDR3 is TGCGGAGTCGCTAGGGGGTCCTCTGGAAACACCATATATTTT. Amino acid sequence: CGVARGSSGNTIYF.

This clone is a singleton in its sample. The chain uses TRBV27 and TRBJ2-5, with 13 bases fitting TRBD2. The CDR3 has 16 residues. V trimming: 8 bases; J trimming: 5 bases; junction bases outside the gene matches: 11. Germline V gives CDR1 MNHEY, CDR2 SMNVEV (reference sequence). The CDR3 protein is CASQTSGGSLAETQYF. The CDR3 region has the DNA TGTGCCAGCCAGACTAGCGGGGGGTCGCTGGCGGAGACCCAGTACTTC.

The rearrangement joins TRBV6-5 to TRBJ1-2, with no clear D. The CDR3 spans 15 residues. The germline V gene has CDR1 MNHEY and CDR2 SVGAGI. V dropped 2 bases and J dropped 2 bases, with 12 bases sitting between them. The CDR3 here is CASSYSRRKNYGYTF. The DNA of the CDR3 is TGTGCCAGCAGTTACAGTCGACGGAAAAACTATGGCTACACCTTC.

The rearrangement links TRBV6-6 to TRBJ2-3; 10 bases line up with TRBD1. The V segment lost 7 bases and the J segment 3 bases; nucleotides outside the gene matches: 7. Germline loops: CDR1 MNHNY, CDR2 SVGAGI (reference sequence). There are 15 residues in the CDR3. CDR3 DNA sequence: TGTGCCAGCACAGACCGGGACAGGGGAACAGATACGCAGTATTTT. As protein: CASTDRDRGTDTQYF.

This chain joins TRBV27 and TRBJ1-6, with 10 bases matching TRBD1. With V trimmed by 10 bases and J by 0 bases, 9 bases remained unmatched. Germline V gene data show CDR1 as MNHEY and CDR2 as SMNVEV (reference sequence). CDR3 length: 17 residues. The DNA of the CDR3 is TGTGCCACCGCGGGGACAGGGGTTAGCTCCTATAATTCACCCCTCCACTTT. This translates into CATAGTGVSSYNSPLHF.

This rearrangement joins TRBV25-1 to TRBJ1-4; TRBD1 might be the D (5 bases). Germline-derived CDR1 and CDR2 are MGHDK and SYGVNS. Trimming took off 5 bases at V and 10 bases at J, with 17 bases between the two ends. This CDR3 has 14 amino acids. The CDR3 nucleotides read TGTGCCAGCAGTCAGTCTTCGGTTGGGGGAAAACTGTTTTTT. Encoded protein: CASSQSSVGGKLFF. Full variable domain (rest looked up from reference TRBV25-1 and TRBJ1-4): EADIYQTPRYLVIGTGKKITLECSQTMGHDKMYWYQQDPGMELHLIHYSYGVNSTEKGDLSSESTVSRIRTEHFPLTLESARPSHTSQYLCASSQSSVGGKLFFGSGTQLSVL.

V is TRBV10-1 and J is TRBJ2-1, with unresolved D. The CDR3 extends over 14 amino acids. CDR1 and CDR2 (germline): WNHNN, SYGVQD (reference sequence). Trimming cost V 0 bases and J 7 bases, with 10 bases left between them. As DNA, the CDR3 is TGCGCCAGCAGTGAGTCGGTGACCCTGAATGAGCAGTTCTTC. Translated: CASSESVTLNEQFF.

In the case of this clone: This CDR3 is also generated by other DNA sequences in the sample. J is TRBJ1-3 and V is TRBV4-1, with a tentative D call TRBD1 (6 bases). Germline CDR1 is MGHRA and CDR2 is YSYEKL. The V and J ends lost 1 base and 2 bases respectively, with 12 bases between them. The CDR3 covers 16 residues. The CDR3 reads CASSQAGRGPGNTIYF. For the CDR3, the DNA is TGCGCCAGCAGCCAAGCCGGCAGGGGCCCTGGAAACACCATATATTTT.

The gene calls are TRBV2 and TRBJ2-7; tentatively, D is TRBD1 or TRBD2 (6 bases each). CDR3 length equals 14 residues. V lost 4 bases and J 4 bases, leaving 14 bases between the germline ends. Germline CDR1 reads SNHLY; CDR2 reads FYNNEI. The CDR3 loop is CASSVQGGIYEQYF. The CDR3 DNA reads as TGTGCCAGCAGTGTACAGGGAGGTATTTACGAGCAGTACTTC.

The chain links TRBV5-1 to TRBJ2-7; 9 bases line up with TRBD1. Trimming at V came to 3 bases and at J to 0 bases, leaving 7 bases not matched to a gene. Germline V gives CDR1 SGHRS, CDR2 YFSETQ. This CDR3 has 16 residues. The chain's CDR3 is CASSSGGTGFSYEQYF. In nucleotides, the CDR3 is TGCGCCAGCAGCTCAGGCGGGACAGGGTTCTCCTACGAGCAGTACTTC.

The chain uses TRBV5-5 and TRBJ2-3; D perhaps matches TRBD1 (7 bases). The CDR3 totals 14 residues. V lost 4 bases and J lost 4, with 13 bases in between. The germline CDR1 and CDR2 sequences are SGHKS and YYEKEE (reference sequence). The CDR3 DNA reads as TGTGCCAGCAGCCGACAGGGAGGCGCAGATACGCAGTATTTT. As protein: CASSRQGGADTQYF.

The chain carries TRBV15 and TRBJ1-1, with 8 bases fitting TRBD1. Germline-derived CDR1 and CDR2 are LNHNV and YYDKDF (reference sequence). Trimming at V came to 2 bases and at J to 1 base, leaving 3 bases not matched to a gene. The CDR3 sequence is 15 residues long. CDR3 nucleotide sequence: TGTGCCACCAGCAGACCAGGGGGCGCGAACACTGAAGCTTTCTTT. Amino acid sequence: CATSRPGGANTEAFF.

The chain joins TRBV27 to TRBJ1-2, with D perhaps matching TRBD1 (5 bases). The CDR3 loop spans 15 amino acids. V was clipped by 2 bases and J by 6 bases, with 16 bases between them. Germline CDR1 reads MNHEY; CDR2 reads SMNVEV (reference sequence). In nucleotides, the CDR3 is TGTGCCAGCAGTTTAGGGCAGGGTAGAGGGAATGGCTACACCTTC. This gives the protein CASSLGQGRGNGYTF.

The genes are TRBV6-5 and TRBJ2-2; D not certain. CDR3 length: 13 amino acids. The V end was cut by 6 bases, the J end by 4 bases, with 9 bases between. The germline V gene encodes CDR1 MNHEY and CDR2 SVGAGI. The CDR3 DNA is TGTGCCAGCAGGACGGACCGCACCGGGGAGCTGTTTTTT. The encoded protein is CASRTDRTGELFF.

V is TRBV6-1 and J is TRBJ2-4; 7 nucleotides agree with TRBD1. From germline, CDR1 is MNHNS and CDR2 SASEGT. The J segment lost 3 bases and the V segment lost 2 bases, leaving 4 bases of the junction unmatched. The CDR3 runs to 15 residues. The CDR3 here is CASSEMAGGKNIQYF. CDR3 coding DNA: TGTGCCAGCAGTGAAATGGCAGGGGGCAAAAACATTCAGTACTTC.

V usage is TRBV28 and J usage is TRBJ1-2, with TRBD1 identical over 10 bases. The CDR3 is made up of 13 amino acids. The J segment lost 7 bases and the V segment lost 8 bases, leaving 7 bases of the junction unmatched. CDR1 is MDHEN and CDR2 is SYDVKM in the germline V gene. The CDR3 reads CASSTGGERGYTF. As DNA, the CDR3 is TGTGCCAGCTCGACAGGGGGCGAGCGTGGCTACACCTTC.

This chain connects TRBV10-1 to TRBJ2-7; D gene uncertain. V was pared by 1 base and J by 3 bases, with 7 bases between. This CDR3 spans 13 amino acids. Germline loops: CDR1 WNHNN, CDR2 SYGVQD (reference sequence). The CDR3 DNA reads TGCGCCAGCAGTGAGTTAATGGACTACGAGCAGTACTTC. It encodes CASSELMDYEQYF.

The CDR3 here is CASSIRGRAWETQYF. The CDR3 nucleotides read TGTGCCAGTAGTATACGGGGGAGGGCCTGGGAGACCCAGTACTTC. V gene TRBV19 combines with J gene TRBJ2-5; 7 nucleotides line up with TRBD2. The CDR3 extends over 15 amino acids. Trimming removed 2 bases from V and 5 bases from J; junction bases left unmatched: 8. Per germline, CDR1 LNHDA and CDR2 SQIVND (reference sequence).

The CDR3 DNA sequence: TGTGCCAGCAGCCGCCAAATAGCGGCAGATGGGACCCAGTACTTC. Amino acids: CASSRQIAADGTQYF. The chain links TRBV6-5 to TRBJ2-5; TRBD2 is a possible D gene (6 bases). The V end lost 6 bases, the J end lost 7 bases, and 21 bases lay between the germline ends. The CDR3 has 15 amino acids. The germline gives CDR1 MNHEY, CDR2 SVGAGI.

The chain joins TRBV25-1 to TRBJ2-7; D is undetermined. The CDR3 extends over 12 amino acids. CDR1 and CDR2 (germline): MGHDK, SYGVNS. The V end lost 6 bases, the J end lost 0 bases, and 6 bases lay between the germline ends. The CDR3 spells CASSLSSYEQYF. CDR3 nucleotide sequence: TGTGCCAGCAGCCTGAGCTCCTACGAGCAGTACTTC.

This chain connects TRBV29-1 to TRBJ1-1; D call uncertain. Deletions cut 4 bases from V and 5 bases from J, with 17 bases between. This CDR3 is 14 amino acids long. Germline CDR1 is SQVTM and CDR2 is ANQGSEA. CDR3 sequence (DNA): TGCAGCGTTGCGTCGGACCCCTTGGGGACTGAAGCTTTCTTT. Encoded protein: CSVASDPLGTEAFF.

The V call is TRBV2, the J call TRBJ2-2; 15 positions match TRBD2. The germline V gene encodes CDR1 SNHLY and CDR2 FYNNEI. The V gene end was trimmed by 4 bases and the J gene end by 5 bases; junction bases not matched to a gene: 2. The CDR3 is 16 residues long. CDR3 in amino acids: CASSVGLAGGTGELFF. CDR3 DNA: TGTGCCAGCAGTGTCGGACTAGCGGGGGGGACCGGGGAGCTGTTTTTT.